Listed here are 31 T cell receptor beta chains from one sample, sequenced in a study of shared clonotypes between healthy human individuals (dated by TCRdb to the early 2020s). The library was prepared using the immunoSEQ multiplex PCR assay. TCRdb holds this immuneACCESS table with in-frame rearrangements only. Some clones are missing; in checked studies, unresolved V genes explain under half, and the rest has no known cause. This sample gives some 660,000 clones in total; around 73% of them show up just once. 1.5% to 2% of the sample comes from the top ten. Material: memory CD4+ T cells sorted from blood. The cell subset or site label corresponds to: CD45RA-negative fraction. The receptors originated from a woman in her 30s in good health.

The chain uses TRBV28 and TRBJ2-7; D is ambiguous. V shed 4 bases and J shed 3 bases, with 13 bases lying between them. The CDR3 has 14 amino acids. Germline lookup yields CDR1 MDHEN and CDR2 SYDVKM. CDR3 in amino acids: CASSSLVPNYEQYF. The CDR3 DNA reads as TGTGCCAGCAGTTCCCTGGTCCCGAACTACGAGCAGTACTTC. Full variable domain (remainder filled in from reference TRBV28 and TRBJ2-7): DVKVTQSSRYLVKRTGEKVFLECVQDMDHENMFWYRQDPGLGLRLIYFSYDVKMKEKGDIPEGYSVSREKKERFSLILESASTNQTSMYLCASSSLVPNYEQYFGPGTRLTVT.

CDR3 in DNA: TGCAGCGCTCGGAACACTGGGGGAGGAGGCTACGAGCAGTACTTC. It encodes CSARNTGGGGYEQYF. This rearrangement joins TRBV29-1 to TRBJ2-5, with a possible D match to TRBD2 (6 bases). The DNA end lines up better with TRBJ2-7; the J call may be wrong. Per germline, CDR1 SQVTM and CDR2 ANQGSEA. This CDR3 is built from 15 residues.

This chain uses TRBV5-6 with TRBJ2-2, with D uncertain. This CDR3 is 14 amino acids long. Germline lookup yields CDR1 SGHDT and CDR2 YYEEEE. V lost 7 bases to trimming and J lost 2 bases, with 12 bases between them. The CDR3 nucleotides are TGTGCCAGCTACCGACTCGACAACACCGGGGAGCTGTTTTTT. Translating gives CASYRLDNTGELFF.

A single count supports this clone. The rearrangement joins TRBV7-9 to TRBJ1-5; D is ambiguous. The CDR3 extends over 12 amino acids. CDR1 is SEHNR, CDR2 FQNEAQ, per germline (reference sequence). The ends were cut back, 5 bases at V and 3 bases at J, with 5 bases in the middle. CDR3 in DNA: TGTGCCAGCAGCGTGAACAATCAGCCCCAGCATTTT. It is translated as CASSVNNQPQHF. Together with reference TRBV7-9 and TRBJ1-5, the CDR3 gives the full variable domain: DTGVSQNPRHKITKRGQNVTFRCDPISEHNRLYWYRQTLGQGPEFLTYFQNEAQLEKSRLLSDRFSAERPKGSFSTLEIQRTEQGDSAMYLCASSVNNQPQHFGDGTRLSIL.

CDR3 in DNA: TGTGCCAGCAGCCGGAGACTAGCGGGAGGTAAAGAGACCCAGTACTTC. Encoded protein: CASSRRLAGGKETQYF. V gene TRBV7-2 combines with J gene TRBJ2-5; TRBD2 aligns across 13 bases. V lost 5 bases to trimming and J lost 3 bases; unmatched junction nucleotides: 6. This CDR3 has 16 residues. Germline V CDR1 and CDR2: SGHTA, FQGNSA.

This clone was seen only a few times. The rearrangement joins TRBV27 to TRBJ2-7; a weak D match, TRBD1 (6 bases). The germline V gene has CDR1 MNHEY and CDR2 SMNVEV (reference sequence). The CDR3 has 14 residues. Deletions cut 6 bases from V and 6 bases from J, with 18 bases between. CDR3 bases: TGTGCCAGCAGGAGTTACAGGGATAGGACCGAGCAGTACTTC. Translation gives CASRSYRDRTEQYF.

Turning to this clone: Distinct nucleotide sequences in the sample also encode this CDR3. This sequence joins TRBV5-4 and TRBJ2-1, with TRBD2 matching 10 bases. Germline-derived CDR1 and CDR2 are SGHNT and YYREEE (reference sequence). The length of the CDR3 is 15 residues. V was clipped by 3 bases and J by 3 bases; unmatched bases: 3. In nucleotides, the CDR3 is TGTGCCAGCAGCTCAGGACTAGCGGACTACAATGAGCAGTTCTTC. Protein sequence: CASSSGLADYNEQFF.

The chain recombines TRBV18 with TRBJ2-2; D is ambiguous. This CDR3 region has 16 residues. The V end was cut by 6 bases, the J end by 5 bases, with 19 bases between. Per germline, CDR1 KGHSH and CDR2 LQKENI. CDR3 nucleotides: TGTGCCAGCTCCCTATGGGCTATTAGGTCGACCGGGGAGCTGTTTTTT. Translation gives CASSLWAIRSTGELFF.

This chain connects TRBV28 to TRBJ1-1, with no clear D. The CDR3 has 13 residues. Germline lookup yields CDR1 MDHEN and CDR2 SYDVKM. Between the trimmed V and J ends, which lost 1 base and 10 bases, there was a span of 13 bases. The CDR3 loop reads CASSLYAGALAFF. Written as DNA, the CDR3 is TGTGCCAGCAGTTTATATGCGGGCGCTTTAGCTTTCTTT.

V usage is TRBV5-1 and J usage is TRBJ1-2, with D tentatively TRBD1 (6 bases). Germline values: CDR1 SGHRS, CDR2 YFSETQ. The CDR3 spans 16 residues. V gave up 4 bases and J gave up 8 bases, with 24 bases separating them. CDR3 bases: TGCGCCAGCAGCGATACGACAGGTCCGAGAGGGAGAGGCTACACCTTC. Protein: CASSDTTGPRGRGYTF.

The chain employs TRBV6-6 and TRBJ2-3, with D uncertain. Germline V lookup: CDR1 MNHNY, CDR2 SVGAGI (reference sequence). The CDR3 is made up of 16 amino acids. Trimming removed 5 bases from V and 1 base from J, with 16 bases in between. The CDR3, as DNA: TGTGCCAGCAGTCCAACAGCCGAGCTAGGCACAGATACGCAGTATTTT. Its translation is CASSPTAELGTDTQYF.

CDR3 DNA sequence: TGTGCCAGCAGCGGTTTCGGAGCTGAAGCTTTCTTT. Amino acid sequence: CASSGFGAEAFF. This chain links TRBV27 with TRBJ1-1, with no clear D. The CDR3 extends over 12 amino acids. CDR1 is MNHEY and CDR2 is SMNVEV in the germline V gene (reference sequence). The V end was cut by 6 bases, the J end by 6 bases, with 11 bases between.

The chain combines TRBV14 with TRBJ2-5; TRBD2 matches at 8 bases. Judging by the DNA end, TRBJ2-7 fits better; the J call may be wrong. This CDR3 contains 14 residues. Germline CDR1 and CDR2: SGHDN and FVKESK. The CDR3 bases are TGTGCCAGCAGCCCACTAGCGGAAGTCGCCGAGCAGTACTTC. Protein: CASSPLAEVAEQYF.

The J gene is TRBJ2-3, the V gene TRBV18, with a weak D call TRBD2 (6 bases). Per germline, CDR1 KGHSH and CDR2 LQKENI. The length of the CDR3 is 16 residues. The germline V and J ends were trimmed by 2 bases and 0 bases, with 12 bases remaining between them. The CDR3 DNA is TGTGCCAGCTCACCAGCGGGGACCACTAGCACAGATACGCAGTATTTT. It translates to CASSPAGTTSTDTQYF.

The CDR3 region is CATSEAGLSNQPQHF. CDR3 DNA: TGTGCCACCAGCGAGGCGGGATTGAGCAATCAGCCCCAGCATTTT. V gene TRBV15 combines with J gene TRBJ1-5; D remains unclear. In germline, CDR1 is LNHNV, CDR2 YYDKDF (reference sequence). The length of the CDR3 is 15 residues. V lost 5 bases, J lost 1 base, and 12 bases lay in between. Full variable domain (outside the CDR3, taken from reference TRBV15 and TRBJ1-5): DAMVIQNPRYQVTQFGKPVTLSCSQTLNHNVMYWYQQKSSQAPKLLFHYYDKDFNNEADTPDNFQSRRPNTSFCFLDIRSPGLGDTAMYLCATSEAGLSNQPQHFGDGTRLSIL.

This clone came up many times. The V and J genes are TRBV5-1 and TRBJ1-4, with 8 bases fitting TRBD1. V lost 2 bases and J lost 5; bases outside the gene matches: 2. Per germline, CDR1 SGHRS and CDR2 YFSETQ. This CDR3 is 14 amino acids long. The chain's CDR3 is CASSFNRGNEKLFF. DNA for the CDR3: TGCGCCAGCAGCTTCAACAGGGGGAATGAAAAACTGTTTTTT.

J is TRBJ2-5 and V is TRBV29-1; maybe TRBD1 (6 bases). The V end lost 6 bases, the J end lost 3 bases, and 14 bases lay between the germline ends. This CDR3 comprises 13 residues. Germline lookup yields CDR1 SQVTM and CDR2 ANQGSEA. The CDR3 here is CSVATGREETQYF. For the CDR3, the DNA is TGCAGCGTGGCGACAGGCAGGGAAGAGACCCAGTACTTC.

The chain carries TRBV19 and TRBJ2-7, with a weak D call TRBD2 (5 bases). V shed 1 base and J shed 0 bases, with 10 bases lying between them. This CDR3 has 15 residues. CDR1 and CDR2 (germline): LNHDA, SQIVND (reference sequence). CDR3 sequence reads: CASSIVSESSYEQYF. The CDR3 nucleotides read TGTGCCAGTAGTATAGTTAGCGAAAGCTCCTACGAGCAGTACTTC.

This clone appeared a few times. V is TRBV7-2 and J is TRBJ1-4; D is ambiguous. V was cut by 2 bases and J by 3 bases, with 10 bases left in between. The CDR3 runs to 15 residues. CDR1 and CDR2 (germline): SGHTA, FQGNSA. The DNA of the CDR3 is TGTGCCAGCAGCTTAATGAACCTGGCTAATGAAAAACTGTTTTTT. It translates to CASSLMNLANEKLFF.

About this clone: The sample contains more than one DNA sequence encoding this CDR3. The J gene is TRBJ2-5, the V gene TRBV9; a weak D match, TRBD1 (5 bases). This CDR3 contains 13 residues. In germline, CDR1 is SGDLS, CDR2 YYNGEE. Trimming removed 0 bases from V and 5 bases from J, with 8 bases in between. In DNA, the CDR3 is TGTGCCAGCAGCGTAGGGACACCCGAGACCCAGTACTTC. It specifies CASSVGTPETQYF.

The chain carries TRBV6-6 and TRBJ2-1, with TRBD2 identical over 11 bases. Germline CDR1 is MNHNY and CDR2 is SVGAGI (reference sequence). J was trimmed by 7 bases and V by 2 bases; bases with no gene match: 7. The CDR3 sequence is 16 residues long. CDR3 in DNA: TGTGCCAGCAGTTACGGGCTAGCGGGAGGTGTTAATGAGCAGTTCTTC. Residues: CASSYGLAGGVNEQFF.

The V call is TRBV2, the J call TRBJ2-7; 15 nucleotides align to TRBD2. The CDR3 consists of 14 residues. J lost 6 bases, V lost 6 bases, and 3 bases had no gene match. Germline V gene lookup returns CDR1 SNHLY and CDR2 FYNNEI. The CDR3 DNA reads TGTGCCAGCAGACGGACTAGCGGGAGGGGCGAGCAGTACTTC. It translates to CASRRTSGRGEQYF.

V usage is TRBV21-1 and J usage is TRBJ2-7. TRBV21-1 is a pseudogene. The CDR3 loop spans 14 amino acids. The CDR3 loop reads CASSIPDGSYEQYF. Written as DNA, the CDR3 is TGTGCCAGCAGCATCCCCGATGGGTCCTACGAGCAGTACTTC.

This rearrangement joins TRBV5-1 to TRBJ2-4; 7 positions match TRBD2. This CDR3 comprises 14 residues. CDR1 and CDR2 from the germline V gene are SGHRS and YFSETQ. V was clipped by 0 bases and J by 4 bases; unmatched bases: 1. The CDR3 loop is CASSLGGGKNIQYF. CDR3 coding DNA: TGCGCCAGCAGCTTGGGCGGGGGAAAAAACATTCAGTACTTC.

The V call is TRBV27, the J call TRBJ2-5; D gene ambiguous. The CDR3 has 12 residues. Germline CDR1 MNHEY, CDR2 SMNVEV (reference sequence). The V gene lost 5 bases and the J gene lost 2 bases, with 6 bases spanning the gap. In nucleotides, the CDR3 is TGTGCCAGCAGTACTGATCAAGAGACCCAGTACTTC. It encodes CASSTDQETQYF.

The chain carries TRBV6-6 and TRBJ1-5; perhaps TRBD1 as D (5 bases). V lost 5 bases and J lost 7, with 15 bases in between. Germline V gives CDR1 MNHNY, CDR2 SVGAGI (reference sequence). The CDR3 is 14 amino acids. The CDR3 nucleotides are TGTGCCAGCAGTGGACCTCAGGGACGCCAGCCCCAGCATTTT. Translated, it gives CASSGPQGRQPQHF.

This chain links TRBV27 with TRBJ2-5, with a possible D match to TRBD2 (5 bases). Per the germline V gene, CDR1 is MNHEY and CDR2 is SMNVEV (reference sequence). V lost 7 bases to trimming and J lost 5 bases, with 17 bases between them. The CDR3 runs 14 residues. In DNA form, the CDR3 reads TGTGCCAGCAAAGATACAAGGTGGAGGGAGACCCAGTACTTC. It translates to CASKDTRWRETQYF.

This clone was seen more than once but under ten times. This chain links TRBV28 with TRBJ2-4; D possibly matches TRBD1 or TRBD2 (5 bases each). The CDR3 contains 14 residues. CDR1 MDHEN and CDR2 SYDVKM come from the germline V gene. Trimming pared 5 bases from V and 9 bases from J, leaving 17 bases between. CDR3 in DNA: TGTGCCAGCAGTCCCGACCACGGTGGGGGCATTCAGTACTTC. Its translation: CASSPDHGGGIQYF.

J is TRBJ2-7 and V is TRBV18; 12 bases agree with TRBD1. The CDR3 is 16 residues long. The J segment lost 6 bases and the V segment lost 3 bases, leaving 9 bases of the junction unmatched. Per the germline V gene, CDR1 is KGHSH and CDR2 is LQKENI. CDR3 DNA sequence: TGTGCCAGCTCACCTACTCCGGGACAGGGGGCCGCCGAGCAGTACTTC. It encodes CASSPTPGQGAAEQYF.

Comments on this clone: The sample contains more than one DNA sequence encoding this CDR3. The chain uses TRBV28 and TRBJ2-7, with 10 bases identical to TRBD1. Germline CDR1 and CDR2: MDHEN and SYDVKM. The CDR3 totals 13 residues. V dropped 9 bases and J dropped 2; count of bases not matched to a gene: 4. The CDR3 is CASGQGGTYEQYF. The CDR3 DNA reads as TGTGCCAGTGGACAGGGGGGCACCTACGAGCAGTACTTC.

The rearrangement uses TRBV20-1 and TRBJ2-2, with D uncertain. Deletions cut 8 bases from V and 4 bases from J, with 8 bases between. Per the germline V gene, CDR1 is DFQATT and CDR2 is SNEGSKA (reference sequence). This CDR3 contains 11 residues. The CDR3, as DNA: TGCAGTACGGCTGGCACCGGGGAGCTGTTTTTT. This translates into CSTAGTGELFF.